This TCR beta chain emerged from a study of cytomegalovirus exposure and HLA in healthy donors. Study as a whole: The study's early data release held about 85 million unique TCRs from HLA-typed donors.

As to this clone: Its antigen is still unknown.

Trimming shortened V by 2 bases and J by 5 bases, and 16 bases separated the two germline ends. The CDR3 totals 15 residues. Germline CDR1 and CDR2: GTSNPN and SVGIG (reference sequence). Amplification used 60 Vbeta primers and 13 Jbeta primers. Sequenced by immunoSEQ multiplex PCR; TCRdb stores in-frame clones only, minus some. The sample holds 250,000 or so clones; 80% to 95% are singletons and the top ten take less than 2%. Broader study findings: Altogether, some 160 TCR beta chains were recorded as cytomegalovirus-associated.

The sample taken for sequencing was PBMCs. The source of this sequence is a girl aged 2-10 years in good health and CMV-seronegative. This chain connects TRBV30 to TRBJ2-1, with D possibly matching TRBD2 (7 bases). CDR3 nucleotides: TGTGCCTGGAGTTCTAGACGGGGGGCCGACAATGAGCAGTTCTTC. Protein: CAWSSRRGADNEQFF.